This record looks at one T cell receptor (beta chain) sequence and its context. The source of the sample is a study of blood T cell repertoires in COVID-19. Study-level information: PBMCs, B-cell-depleted T cells, or T cells were the source of the cDNA or gDNA that made up the material.

TCRdb's copy holds only in-frame clones and misses some; the assay was immunoSEQ multiplex PCR. This sample has about 120,000 clones, with 71% found just once. Germline V gives CDR1 ENHRY, CDR2 SYGVKD. Losses at the gene ends were 4 bases for V and 3 bases for J; bases not matched to a gene: 6. The CDR3 loop spans 17 amino acids. The sample consisted of peripheral blood. The V gene is TRBV10-3, the J gene TRBJ2-3, with 14 bases that match TRBD2. This sequence was found in a human donor with acute or convalescent COVID-19. The donor label of this sample is uncertain. CDR3 protein: CAISGRTSGGRTDTQYF. In DNA form, the CDR3 reads TGTGCCATCAGTGGAAGGACTAGCGGGGGGAGGACAGATACGCAGTATTTT.